This is a list of T cell receptor beta chains from one sample in a study of blood T cell repertoires in COVID-19. The assay was immunoSEQ multiplex PCR, and TCRdb's table has in-frame clones only and misses some. This sample carries 28,000 or so clones, 80% to 90% of them seen once, and the ten largest clones take 20% to 30%. The sample comprised peripheral blood. Receptors were obtained from a human donor in a cohort sampled during active COVID-19. The CDR3 runs from the conserved cysteine through the conserved F or W. The order of the fields is D gene, CDR3 length, V gene, J gene, clone size, CDR3 DNA, CDR3 protein. D genes are given only for firm matches. Clone size is given for some rows only: seen once, a few or many times, or a class if the clone is expanded.

D: .; length: 14; V: TRBV5-1; J: TRBJ2-2; size: .; DNA: TGCGCCAGCAGCTCAACCCGGCAGGTCGGGGAGCTGTTTTTT; CDR3: CASSSTRQVGELFF
D: .; length: 16; V: TRBV7-9; J: TRBJ2-1; size: .; DNA: TGTGCCAGCAGCTTAGGGGAGGTACTTACCTACAATGAGCAGTTCTTC; CDR3: CASSLGEVLTYNEQFF
D: TRBD1; length: 14; V: TRBV18; J: TRBJ1-4; size: .; DNA: TGTGCCAGCTCAACGGGACAGTCCGGTGAAAAACTGTTTTTT; CDR3: CASSTGQSGEKLFF
D: .; length: 16; V: TRBV19; J: TRBJ2-1; size: .; DNA: TGTGCCAGTAGTTCAAACGGGGGGCTGGATTCCAATGAGCAGTTCTTC; CDR3: CASSSNGGLDSNEQFF
D: TRBD1; length: 14; V: TRBV19; J: TRBJ1-1; size: .; DNA: TGTGCCAGTAGTATTCAGGGGGCGAACACTGAAGCTTTCTTT; CDR3: CASSIQGANTEAFF
D: .; length: 17; V: TRBV12-1; J: TRBJ2-4; size: .; DNA: TGTGCCAGCAGCTTTAGGGGGACAGGGGGTTCCAAAAACATTCAGTACTTC; CDR3: CASSFRGTGGSKNIQYF
D: TRBD2; length: 17; V: TRBV15; J: TRBJ2-7; size: few; DNA: TGTGCCACCAGCAGAGAACGGCTGACTAGCGGGGTTTACGAGCAGTACTTC; CDR3: CATSRERLTSGVYEQYF
D: TRBD2; length: 16; V: TRBV6-6; J: TRBJ2-6; size: .; DNA: TGTGCCAGCACCCCACGCGGGGGGGCTGGGGCCAACGTCCTGACTTTC; CDR3: CASTPRGGAGANVLTF
D: TRBD2; length: 14; V: TRBV9; J: TRBJ2-2; size: .; DNA: TGTGCCAGCAGCCTCCGGGGGGAAGGCGGGGAGCTGTTTTTT; CDR3: CASSLRGEGGELFF
D: .; length: 12; V: TRBV2; J: TRBJ2-5; size: few; DNA: TGTGCCAGCAGTGCATTGGGCGAGACCCAGTACTTC; CDR3: CASSALGETQYF
D: .; length: 14; V: TRBV5-4; J: TRBJ1-6; size: .; DNA: TGTGCCAGCAGCAGCTCAGGGATAGGTTCACCCCTCCACTTT; CDR3: CASSSSGIGSPLHF
D: TRBD2; length: 15; V: TRBV18; J: TRBJ2-3; size: .; DNA: TGTGCCAGCTCACGGCTAGCGGGGGGGCCAGATACGCAGTATTTT; CDR3: CASSRLAGGPDTQYF
D: TRBD1; length: 14; V: TRBV6-5; J: TRBJ1-2; size: .; DNA: TGTGCCAGCAGCGCCAAATGGGACAGCTATGGCTACACCTTC; CDR3: CASSAKWDSYGYTF
D: .; length: 15; V: TRBV19; J: TRBJ1-6; size: .; DNA: TGTGCCAGTAGCGAGGAGGGTTCTGGAAATTCACCCCTCCACTTT; CDR3: CASSEEGSGNSPLHF
D: .; length: 11; V: TRBV7-6; J: TRBJ2-2; size: .; DNA: TGTGCCAGCACCCTCACCGGGGAGCTGTTTTTT; CDR3: CASTLTGELFF
D: .; length: 13; V: TRBV2; J: TRBJ2-7; size: .; DNA: TGTGCCAGCACTGGGGAGGAGCTTAGGAAGCAGTACTTC; CDR3: CASTGEELRKQYF
D: .; length: 13; V: TRBV7-8; J: TRBJ2-1; size: .; DNA: TGTGCCAGCAGCCGAGGGGGAGAGAGGGAGCAGTTCTTC; CDR3: CASSRGGEREQFF
D: TRBD1; length: 16; V: TRBV5-1; J: TRBJ1-1; size: .; DNA: TGCGCCAGCAGCTTGGAGCCGGGACAGCTAAACACTGAAGCTTTCTTT; CDR3: CASSLEPGQLNTEAFF
D: TRBD1; length: 13; V: TRBV30; J: TRBJ1-1; size: once; DNA: TGTGCCTGGGGATGGACAGGGGGCACTGAAGCTTTCTTT; CDR3: CAWGWTGGTEAFF
D: .; length: 13; V: TRBV15; J: TRBJ2-5; size: .; DNA: TGTGCCACCAGCCCGCGTCTCCCAGAGACCCAGTACTTC; CDR3: CATSPRLPETQYF
D: .; length: 14; V: TRBV5-1; J: TRBJ2-7; size: .; DNA: TGCGCCAGCAGCGGGGGCGTAGATCCCTACGAGCAGTACTTC; CDR3: CASSGGVDPYEQYF
D: TRBD2; length: 19; V: TRBV6-2/TRBV6-3; J: TRBJ2-4; size: .; DNA: TGTGCCAGCAGTTACTCGATTGGGCCTAGCGGGGGCGGCAAAAACATTCAGTACTTC; CDR3: CASSYSIGPSGGGKNIQYF
D: TRBD1; length: 16; V: TRBV13; J: TRBJ1-3; size: .; DNA: TGTGCCAGCAGCTGGGGACAGCTACAGATGGGAAACACCATATATTTT; CDR3: CASSWGQLQMGNTIYF
D: .; length: 15; V: TRBV10-2; J: TRBJ1-2; size: .; DNA: TGCGCCAGCAGTGAGCTTGGTAGAGGGAACTATGGCTACACCTTC; CDR3: CASSELGRGNYGYTF
D: .; length: 15; V: TRBV19; J: TRBJ2-1; size: .; DNA: TGTGCCAGTAGTATCACTGTGGCCCCCCGACTTGAGCAGTTCTTC; CDR3: CASSITVAPRLEQFF
D: .; length: 13; V: TRBV5-1; J: TRBJ1-1; size: .; DNA: TGCGCCAGCAGCCGGGACACGAACACTGAAGCTTTCTTT; CDR3: CASSRDTNTEAFF
D: .; length: 14; V: TRBV5-1; J: TRBJ2-1; size: once; DNA: TGCGCCAGCAGCTATTCCAAGGGGCACAATGAGCAGTTCTTC; CDR3: CASSYSKGHNEQFF
D: .; length: 15; V: TRBV3-1/TRBV3-2; J: TRBJ2-7; size: .; DNA: TGTGCCGGCAGCCATTCTGCAGGGCCGGCCTACGAGCAGTACTTC; CDR3: CAGSHSAGPAYEQYF
D: .; length: 16; V: TRBV5-1; J: TRBJ2-2; size: .; DNA: TGCGCCAGCAGCTTGGCCCCGACAGGAAACACCGGGGAGCTGTTTTTT; CDR3: CASSLAPTGNTGELFF
D: TRBD2; length: 15; V: TRBV9; J: TRBJ2-1; size: .; DNA: TGTGCCAGCAGCGTACTGACTAGCGGGGGGGCTGAGCAGTTCTTC; CDR3: CASSVLTSGGAEQFF
D: TRBD1; length: 15; V: TRBV4-1; J: TRBJ1-6; size: .; DNA: TGCGCCAGCAGCACGGGACAGGGGAAGCATTCACCCCTCCACTTT; CDR3: CASSTGQGKHSPLHF
D: TRBD2; length: 18; V: TRBV4-1; J: TRBJ2-3; size: .; DNA: TGCGCCAGCAGCCAAGTCGAGACTAGCGGGGGGACCACAGATACGCAGTATTTT; CDR3: CASSQVETSGGTTDTQYF
D: .; length: 13; V: TRBV15; J: TRBJ1-6; size: .; DNA: TGTGCCACCAGCAGAGATTTAGGAGCCCCCCTCCACTTT; CDR3: CATSRDLGAPLHF
D: .; length: 14; V: TRBV6-1; J: TRBJ2-2; size: .; DNA: TGTGCCAGCAGTGAAGCGGTCCAACTGGGGGAGCTGTTTTTT; CDR3: CASSEAVQLGELFF
D: TRBD1; length: 18; V: TRBV24-1; J: TRBJ1-1; size: .; DNA: TGTGCCACCAGTGATTTGCGGGACAGGGTGTGGATGAACACTGAAGCTTTCTTT; CDR3: CATSDLRDRVWMNTEAFF
D: TRBD1; length: 16; V: TRBV5-4; J: TRBJ2-5; size: .; DNA: TGTGCCAGCAGTCAGAAAGGACAGGGGGCGGAGGAGACCCAGTACTTC; CDR3: CASSQKGQGAEETQYF
D: .; length: 19; V: TRBV5-1; J: TRBJ2-4; size: .; DNA: TGCGCCAGCAGCCCGCAGGGTCGGGTTCTTTTAACAACGGACGACATTCAGTACTTC; CDR3: CASSPQGRVLLTTDDIQYF
D: TRBD1; length: 15; V: TRBV5-4; J: TRBJ2-7; size: .; DNA: TGTGCCAGCAGCTCGTCCGGGACAGGGGAGGCCGAGCAGTACTTC; CDR3: CASSSSGTGEAEQYF
D: TRBD1; length: 14; V: TRBV5-4; J: TRBJ1-4; size: few; DNA: TGTGCCAGCAGGGACACAGGGGGCGGTGAAAAACTGTTTTTT; CDR3: CASRDTGGGEKLFF
D: .; length: 15; V: TRBV3-1/TRBV3-2; J: TRBJ2-7; size: .; DNA: TGTGCCAGCAGCCATTCTGCAGGGCCGGCCTACGAGCAGTACTTC; CDR3: CASSHSAGPAYEQYF
D: TRBD2; length: 19; V: TRBV5-1; J: TRBJ2-3; size: .; DNA: TGCGCCAGCAGCTCGGGACTAGCGGGGGGCATCACTAGCACAGATACGCAGTATTTT; CDR3: CASSSGLAGGITSTDTQYF
D: .; length: 13; V: TRBV6-4; J: TRBJ1-2; size: .; DNA: TGTGCCAGCAGGCCTAACAGGGAGGGTGGCTACACCTTC; CDR3: CASRPNREGGYTF
D: TRBD1; length: 14; V: TRBV7-3; J: TRBJ2-5; size: .; DNA: TGTGCCAGCAGCGCAACAGGGGCCCAAGAGACCCAGTACTTC; CDR3: CASSATGAQETQYF
D: TRBD1; length: 16; V: TRBV9; J: TRBJ2-2; size: .; DNA: TGTGCCAGCAGCCCCCGGGACAGGGGGCCTGGCGGGGAGCTGTTTTTT; CDR3: CASSPRDRGPGGELFF
D: .; length: 16; V: TRBV11-3; J: TRBJ1-2; size: .; DNA: TGTGCCAGCAGCTTAGATCGTGGTGAACTATCCTATGGCTACACCTTC; CDR3: CASSLDRGELSYGYTF
D: TRBD1; length: 15; V: TRBV7-3; J: TRBJ1-3; size: .; DNA: TGTGCCAGCAGCCCCGGACAGGGGGGCGGAAACACCATATATTTT; CDR3: CASSPGQGGGNTIYF
D: .; length: 22; V: TRBV7-4; J: TRBJ1-4; size: few; DNA: TGTGCCAGCAGCGCACACAAGACAGGCAAGGGTGGGAGAGATTCAACTAATGAAAAACTGTTTTTT; CDR3: CASSAHKTGKGGRDSTNEKLFF
D: .; length: 12; V: TRBV29-1; J: TRBJ2-5; size: .; DNA: TGCAGCGTTGTAGAACAGCAAGAGACCCAGTACTTC; CDR3: CSVVEQQETQYF
D: TRBD2; length: 19; V: TRBV9; J: TRBJ2-3; size: few; DNA: TGTGCCAGCAGCGTTGGCCCCCTCTTCTCTAGCGGGGGGCGGGATACGCAGTATTTT; CDR3: CASSVGPLFSSGGRDTQYF